This T cell receptor beta chain was profiled in a study of siplizumab effects on memory and regulatory T cells. The repertoire was sequenced with immunoSEQ multiplex PCR; TCRdb's copy has only in-frame clones and lacks some. The top ten hold 35% to 40% of the sample, which has about 12,000 clones, about 44% seen once. Trimming stripped 1 base from V and 2 bases from J, with 13 bases between. The germline gives CDR1 SEHNR, CDR2 FQNEAQ (reference sequence). The CDR3 extends over 16 amino acids. The authors cocultured the mixed lymphocyte reaction cells at 37 degrees C for 6 days. As regards this clone: Its antigen is not known.

Sequenced sample: CFSE-low (dividing) CD8+ T cells sorted from an allogeneic mixed lymphocyte reaction. The V call is TRBV7-9, the J call TRBJ2-3; D gene uncertain. This receptor was identified in a human donor in good health; the cells came from an allogeneic mixed lymphocyte reaction. Some clones in this sample may be carry-over from other donors' samples. For the CDR3, the DNA is TGTGCCAGCAGCTTAGAACCCTACGATATCACAGATACGCAGTATTTT. The encoded protein is CASSLEPYDITDTQYF.